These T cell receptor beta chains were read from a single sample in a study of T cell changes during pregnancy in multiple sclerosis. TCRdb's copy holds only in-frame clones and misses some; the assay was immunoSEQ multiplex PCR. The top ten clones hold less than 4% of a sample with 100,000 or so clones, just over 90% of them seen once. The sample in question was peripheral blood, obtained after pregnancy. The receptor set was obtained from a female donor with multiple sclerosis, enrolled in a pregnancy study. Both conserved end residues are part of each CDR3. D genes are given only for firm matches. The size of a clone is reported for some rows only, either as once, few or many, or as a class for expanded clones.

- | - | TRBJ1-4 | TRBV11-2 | CASRDNSEKLFF | TGTGCCAGCAGGGACAATAGTGAAAAACTGTTTTTT
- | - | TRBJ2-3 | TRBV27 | CASSFHETDTQYF | TGTGCCAGCAGTTTTCACGAGACAGATACGCAGTATTTT
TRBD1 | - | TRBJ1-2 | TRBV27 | CASSHQTGGWYGYTF | TGTGCCAGCAGTCATCAGACAGGGGGTTGGTATGGCTACACCTTC
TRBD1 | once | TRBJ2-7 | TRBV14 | CASSHLTGGFEQYF | TGTGCCAGCAGCCACTTGACAGGGGGCTTCGAGCAGTACTTC
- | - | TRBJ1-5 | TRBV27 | CASPSQRTLNQPQHF | TGTGCCAGCCCCTCCCAAAGGACACTCAATCAGCCCCAGCATTTT
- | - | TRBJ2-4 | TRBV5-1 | CASSLEAGLGKNIQYF | TGCGCCAGCAGCTTGGAGGCAGGGCTCGGCAAAAACATTCAGTACTTC
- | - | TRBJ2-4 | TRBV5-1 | CASSLTAGAKNIQYF | TGCGCCAGCAGCTTGACTGCGGGTGCCAAAAACATTCAGTACTTC
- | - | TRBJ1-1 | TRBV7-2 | CASSLGEGTMGTEAFF | TGTGCCAGCAGCTTAGGGGAGGGGACAATGGGCACTGAAGCTTTCTTT
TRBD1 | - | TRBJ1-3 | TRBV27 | CASSSWLGTGLGNTIYF | TGTGCCAGCAGTTCATGGCTGGGGACAGGGCTTGGAAACACCATATATTTT
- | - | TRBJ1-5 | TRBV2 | CASSVVRGGSNQPQHF | TGTGCCAGCAGTGTGGTTAGGGGAGGAAGCAATCAGCCCCAGCATTTT
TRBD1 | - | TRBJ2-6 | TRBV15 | CATSRRTGAGANVLTF | TGTGCCACCAGCAGAAGGACAGGGGCTGGGGCCAACGTCCTGACTTTC
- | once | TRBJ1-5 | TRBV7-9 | CASSLDGPQPQHF | TGTGCCAGCAGCTTAGATGGCCCCCAGCCCCAGCATTTT
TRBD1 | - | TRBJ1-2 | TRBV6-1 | CASSEAWGRGRFFHGYTF | TGTGCCAGCAGTGAAGCATGGGGCAGGGGGCGGTTTTTTCATGGCTACACCTTC
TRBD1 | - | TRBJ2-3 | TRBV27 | CASADRDHTDTQYF | TGTGCCAGCGCTGACAGGGACCACACAGATACGCAGTATTTT
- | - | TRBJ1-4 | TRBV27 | CASRRGDATNEKLFF | TGTGCCAGCAGACGCGGGGATGCAACTAATGAAAAACTGTTTTTT
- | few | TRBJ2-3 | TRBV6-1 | CASSETGAVRDTQYF | TGTGCCAGCAGTGAAACTGGGGCGGTCCGAGATACGCAGTATTTT
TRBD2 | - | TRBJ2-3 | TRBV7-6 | CASSFSGEGDTQYF | TGTGCCAGCAGCTTCAGTGGGGAGGGAGATACGCAGTATTTT
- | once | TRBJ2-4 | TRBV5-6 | CASSNWAAKNIQYF | TGTGCCAGCAGCAACTGGGCAGCCAAAAACATTCAGTACTTC
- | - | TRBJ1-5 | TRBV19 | CASKGQHNQPQHF | TGTGCCAGTAAGGGGCAGCACAATCAGCCCCAGCATTTT
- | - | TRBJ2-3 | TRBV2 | CARKGWGTDTQYF | TGTGCCAGAAAGGGGTGGGGCACAGATACGCAGTATTTT
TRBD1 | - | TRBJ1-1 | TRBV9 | CASSVGGDRDVAEAFF | TGTGCCAGCAGCGTGGGGGGGGACAGGGATGTAGCTGAAGCTTTCTTT
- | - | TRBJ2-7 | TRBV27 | CASSLSPGRTYEQYF | TGTGCCAGCAGTTTATCCCCGGGAAGGACTTACGAGCAGTACTTC
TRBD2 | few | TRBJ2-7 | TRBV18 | CASSSGLEPYEQYF | TGTGCCAGCTCATCGGGACTAGAACCCTACGAGCAGTACTTC
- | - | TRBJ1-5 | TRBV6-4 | CASSEGAGEGQPQHF | TGTGCCAGCAGTGAAGGGGCAGGGGAGGGTCAGCCCCAGCATTTT
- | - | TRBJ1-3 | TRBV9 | CASSVVESGNTIYF | TGTGCCAGCAGCGTAGTAGAATCTGGAAACACCATATATTTT
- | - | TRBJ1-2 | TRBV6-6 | CASSYASGGTNYGYTF | TGTGCCAGCAGTTACGCGTCGGGGGGGACCAACTATGGCTACACCTTC
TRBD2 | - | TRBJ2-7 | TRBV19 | CASRTSGAPSYEQYF | TGTGCCAGCAGGACTAGCGGGGCCCCCTCTTACGAGCAGTACTTC
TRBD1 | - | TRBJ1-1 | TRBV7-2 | CASSSWWDRGDTEAFF | TGTGCCAGCAGCTCCTGGTGGGACAGGGGTGACACTGAAGCTTTCTTT
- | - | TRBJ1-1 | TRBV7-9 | CASSLAGLGPNTEAFF | TGTGCCAGCAGCTTAGCGGGGCTCGGACCTAACACTGAAGCTTTCTTT
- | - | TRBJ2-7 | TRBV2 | CASSEALRRGSEQYF | TGTGCCAGCAGTGAAGCGCTTCGGAGAGGGTCCGAGCAGTACTTC
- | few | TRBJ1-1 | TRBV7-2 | CASRSGVDRQGEEAFF | TGTGCCAGCAGATCAGGGGTGGATAGGCAAGGGGAAGAAGCTTTCTTT
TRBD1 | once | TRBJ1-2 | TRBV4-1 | CASSPDRGPYGYTF | TGCGCCAGCAGCCCCGACAGGGGACCCTATGGCTACACCTTC
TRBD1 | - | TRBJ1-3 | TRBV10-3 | CAISQGASNTIYF | TGTGCCATCAGCCAGGGGGCTTCTAACACCATATATTTT
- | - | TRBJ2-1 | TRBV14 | CASSQTLLEQFF | TGTGCCAGCAGCCAAACCCTACTCGAGCAGTTCTTC
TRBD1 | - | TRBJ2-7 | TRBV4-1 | CASSQDRTGEGVQYF | TGCGCCAGCAGCCAAGACCGGACAGGGGAGGGGGTGCAGTACTTC
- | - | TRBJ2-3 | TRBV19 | CASAILGGQIDTQYF | TGTGCCAGTGCGATACTCGGGGGGCAGATAGATACGCAGTATTTT
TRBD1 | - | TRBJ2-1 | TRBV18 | CASSQPGQGGNEQFF | TGTGCCAGCTCTCAACCGGGACAGGGCGGCAATGAGCAGTTCTTC
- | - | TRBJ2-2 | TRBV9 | CASSGSPLKGTGELFF | TGTGCCAGCAGCGGTAGCCCGTTGAAGGGGACCGGGGAGCTGTTTTTT
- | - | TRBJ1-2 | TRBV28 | CASSLVGALGYTF | TGTGCCAGCAGTTTGGTAGGGGCGCTTGGCTACACCTTC
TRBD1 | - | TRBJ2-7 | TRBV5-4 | CASSSRGQGTYEQYF | TGTGCCAGCAGCTCGAGGGGACAGGGCACCTACGAGCAGTACTTC
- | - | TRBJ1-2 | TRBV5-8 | CASSLELYSYTF | TGTGCCAGCAGCTTGGAACTATATTCCTACACCTTC
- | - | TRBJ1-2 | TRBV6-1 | CASSTGSVGYGYTF | TGTGCCAGCAGTACAGGGTCCGTGGGCTATGGCTACACCTTC
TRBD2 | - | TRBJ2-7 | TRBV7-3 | CASSPLAGVGSYEQYF | TGTGCCAGCAGCCCCTTAGCGGGGGTGGGTTCCTACGAGCAGTACTTC
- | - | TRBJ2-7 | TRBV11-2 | CASSLAVTPFDEQYF | TGTGCCAGCAGCTTAGCCGTGACTCCCTTTGACGAGCAGTACTTC
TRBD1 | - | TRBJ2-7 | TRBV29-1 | CSVRTGYVNEQYF | TGCAGCGTTCGGACAGGGTACGTCAACGAGCAGTACTTC
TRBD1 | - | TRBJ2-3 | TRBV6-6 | CASSRQGTSSDTQYF | TGTGCCAGCAGCCGACAGGGAACTTCTTCAGATACGCAGTATTTT
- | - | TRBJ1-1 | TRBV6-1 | CASRPGTNTEAFF | TGTGCCAGCAGGCCCGGGACAAACACTGAAGCTTTCTTT
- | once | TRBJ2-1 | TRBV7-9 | CASSLVPRDEQFF | TGTGCCAGCAGCTTAGTTCCGAGGGATGAGCAGTTCTTC
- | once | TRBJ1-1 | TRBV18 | CASSLPEDTEAFF | TGTGCCAGCTCACTGCCAGAGGACACTGAAGCTTTCTTT
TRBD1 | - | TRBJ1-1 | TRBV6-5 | CASSYRTGSTEAFF | TGTGCCAGCAGTTACCGGACAGGCTCCACTGAAGCTTTCTTT
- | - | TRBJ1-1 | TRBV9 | CASSPFSRVNTEAFF | TGTGCCAGCAGCCCTTTCTCCAGGGTGAACACTGAAGCTTTCTTT